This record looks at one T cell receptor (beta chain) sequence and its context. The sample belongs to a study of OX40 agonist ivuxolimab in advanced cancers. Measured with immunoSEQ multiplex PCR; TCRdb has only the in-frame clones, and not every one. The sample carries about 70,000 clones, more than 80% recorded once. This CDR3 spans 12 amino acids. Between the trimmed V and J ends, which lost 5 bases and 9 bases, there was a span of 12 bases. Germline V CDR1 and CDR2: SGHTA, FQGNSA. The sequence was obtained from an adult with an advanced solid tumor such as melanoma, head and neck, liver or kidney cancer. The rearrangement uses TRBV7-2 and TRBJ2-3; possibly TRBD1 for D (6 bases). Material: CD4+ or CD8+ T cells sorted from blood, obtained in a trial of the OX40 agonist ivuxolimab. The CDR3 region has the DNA TGTGCCAGCAGCCGTAAGGGGGACACGCAGTATTTT. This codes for CASSRKGDTQYF.